These T cell receptor beta chains were read from a single sample in a study of blood T cell repertoires in COVID-19. This table comes from immunoSEQ multiplex PCR, and its TCRdb copy is limited to in-frame clones, with some not included. The repertoire holds some 300,000 clones, with roughly 86% as singletons. Sequencing was done on a sample of PBMCs or T cells enriched from blood (not recorded which). Every receptor here comes from a woman aged 45-65 years who had been exposed to COVID-19. Each CDR3 is given with its conserved first and last residue. D genes are given only for firm matches. The size entry is marked missing in some rows and otherwise reads once, few, many or a size class.

d_call	j_call	v_call	clone_size	cdr3_nt	cdr3_aa
TRBD1	TRBJ1-5	TRBV2	.	TGTGCCAGCACCCCCGGACAGGGTATGGGGGATAGCAATCAGCCCCAGCATTTT	CASTPGQGMGDSNQPQHF
TRBD1	TRBJ1-5	TRBV25-1	.	TGTGCCAGCAGTGTTCCGGACAGGGTATTGGGGAGCAATCAGCCCCAGCATTTT	CASSVPDRVLGSNQPQHF
.	TRBJ1-1	TRBV19	.	TGTGCCAGTAGTATGGGATGGACAGAAGCTTTCTTT	CASSMGWTEAFF
TRBD1	TRBJ2-7	TRBV6-5	.	TGTGCCAGCAGTTTAAACCGACAGGGGTCGCACGAGCAGTACTTC	CASSLNRQGSHEQYF
TRBD1	TRBJ1-1	TRBV4-1	.	TGCGCCAGCAGCCGATCACCGGGACAGGGGAACACTGAAGCTTTCTTT	CASSRSPGQGNTEAFF
TRBD2	TRBJ2-7	TRBV28	.	TGTGCCAGCACTGTTAGCGGGGTGGTGGAGCAGTACTTC	CASTVSGVVEQYF
TRBD2	TRBJ2-7	TRBV2	once	TGTGCCAGCGGGAGGGATTCCTACGAGCAGTACTTC	CASGRDSYEQYF
.	TRBJ1-2	TRBV10-3	.	TGTGCCATCAGGGTTGGCAGGGAAGTTGATTACGGCTACACCTTC	CAIRVGREVDYGYTF
.	TRBJ1-5	TRBV28	.	TGTGCCAGCAGGGGGTCAACTAGGCAGCCCCAGCATTTT	CASRGSTRQPQHF
.	TRBJ2-2	TRBV6-5	once	TGTGCCAGCAGTTACCAATTAACGGGGACCGGGGAGCTGTTTTTT	CASSYQLTGTGELFF
.	TRBJ1-1	TRBV27	.	TGTGCCAGCCGATCTCTACAGGGAGTCCTCATGAACACTGAAGCTTTCTTT	CASRSLQGVLMNTEAFF
TRBD1	TRBJ2-5	TRBV9	.	TGTGCCAGCACCGAAGGGGGCGCCAACCAAGAGACCCAGTACTTC	CASTEGGANQETQYF
TRBD1	TRBJ1-6	TRBV6-4	once	TGTGCCAGCAGTGATCTCCCGGGACAGGGGTCCCCTTCACCCCTCCACTTT	CASSDLPGQGSPSPLHF
.	TRBJ2-3	TRBV19	.	TGTGCCAGTAGTACTCCGATAGCAGATACGCAGTATTTT	CASSTPIADTQYF
.	TRBJ2-7	TRBV4-1	once	TGCGCCAGCAGCCGGCTGGAGGACGCCTACGAGCAGTACTTC	CASSRLEDAYEQYF
TRBD2	TRBJ2-1	TRBV13	.	TGTGCCAGCAGCTTACTCTCGGGAGGGGGCAATGAGCAGTTCTTC	CASSLLSGGGNEQFF
.	TRBJ1-3	TRBV11-2	.	TGTGCCAGCAGCTTAGTCGGGGGATTCTCTGGAAACACCATATATTTT	CASSLVGGFSGNTIYF